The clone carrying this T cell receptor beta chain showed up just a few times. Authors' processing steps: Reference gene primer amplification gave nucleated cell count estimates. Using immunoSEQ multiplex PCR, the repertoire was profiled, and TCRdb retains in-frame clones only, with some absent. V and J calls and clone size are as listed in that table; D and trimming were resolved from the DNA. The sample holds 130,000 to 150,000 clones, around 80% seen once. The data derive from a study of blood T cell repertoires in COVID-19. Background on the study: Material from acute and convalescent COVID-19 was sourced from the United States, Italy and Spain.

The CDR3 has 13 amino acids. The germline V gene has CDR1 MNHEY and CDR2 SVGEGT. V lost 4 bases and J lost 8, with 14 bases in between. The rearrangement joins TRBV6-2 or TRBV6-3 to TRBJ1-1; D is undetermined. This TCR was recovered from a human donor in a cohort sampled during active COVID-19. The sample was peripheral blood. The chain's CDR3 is CASSFADLREAFF. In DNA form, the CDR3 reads TGTGCCAGCAGTTTCGCCGACCTCAGGGAAGCTTTCTTT.